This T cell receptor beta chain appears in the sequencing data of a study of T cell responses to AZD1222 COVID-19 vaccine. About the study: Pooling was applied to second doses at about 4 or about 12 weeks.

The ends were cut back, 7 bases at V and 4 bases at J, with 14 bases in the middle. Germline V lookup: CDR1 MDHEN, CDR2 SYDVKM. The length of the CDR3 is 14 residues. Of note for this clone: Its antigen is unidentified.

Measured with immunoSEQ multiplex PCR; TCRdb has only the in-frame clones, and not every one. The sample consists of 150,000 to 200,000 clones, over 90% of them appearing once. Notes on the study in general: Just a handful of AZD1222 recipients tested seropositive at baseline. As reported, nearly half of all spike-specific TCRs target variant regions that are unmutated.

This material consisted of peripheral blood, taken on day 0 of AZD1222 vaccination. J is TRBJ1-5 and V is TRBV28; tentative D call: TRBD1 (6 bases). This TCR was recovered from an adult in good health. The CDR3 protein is CASKQGGANQPQHF. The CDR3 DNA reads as TGTGCCAGCAAACAGGGAGGAGCGAATCAGCCCCAGCATTTT.